This TCR beta chain was observed in a study of technical replicates of blood from a few donors. Data came from immunoSEQ multiplex PCR; TCRdb stores just in-frame clones and leaves some out. Found here are 80,000 to 100,000 clones, around 90% of them singletons; the top ten hold 0.27%. The TCR comes from a human donor in good health. The specimen was T cells isolated from PBMCs.

The CDR3 nucleotides are TGTGCCATCAGCCATCCAAAACCAGACGACAGCAGGGATACGCAGTATTTT. Translating it yields CAISHPKPDDSRDTQYF. This rearrangement joins TRBV10-3 to TRBJ2-3; tentative D call: TRBD1 (5 bases). CDR1 and CDR2 (germline): ENHRY, SYGVKD. The CDR3 contains 17 residues. Deletions cut 6 bases from V and 6 bases from J, with 25 bases between.